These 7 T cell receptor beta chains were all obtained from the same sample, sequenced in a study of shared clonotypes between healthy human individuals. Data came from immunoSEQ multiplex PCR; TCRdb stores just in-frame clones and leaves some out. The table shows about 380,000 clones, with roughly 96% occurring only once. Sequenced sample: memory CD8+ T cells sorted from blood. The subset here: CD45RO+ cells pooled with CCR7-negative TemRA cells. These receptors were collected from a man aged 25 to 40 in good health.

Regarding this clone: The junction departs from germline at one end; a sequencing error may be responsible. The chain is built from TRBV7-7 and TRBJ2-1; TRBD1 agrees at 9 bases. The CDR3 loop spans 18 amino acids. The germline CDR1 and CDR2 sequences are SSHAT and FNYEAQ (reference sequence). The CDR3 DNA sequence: TGTGCTAGCAGCCATTCCCCCTCACAGGGGGCGCACGACAATGAGCAGTTCTTC. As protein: CASSHSPSQGAHDNEQFF. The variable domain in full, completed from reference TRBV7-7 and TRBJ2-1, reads GAGVSQSPRYKVTKRGQDVTLRCDPISSHATLYWYQQALGQGPEFLTYFNYEAQPDKSGLPSDRFSAERPEGSISTLTIQRTEQRDSAMYRCASSHSPSQGAHDNEQFFGPGTRLTVL.

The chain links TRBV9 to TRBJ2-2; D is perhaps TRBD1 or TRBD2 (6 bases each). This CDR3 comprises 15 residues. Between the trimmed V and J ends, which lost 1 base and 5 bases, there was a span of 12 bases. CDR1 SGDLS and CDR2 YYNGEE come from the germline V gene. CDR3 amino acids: CASSVWGAGTGELFF. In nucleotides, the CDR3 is TGTGCCAGCAGCGTATGGGGGGCTGGGACCGGGGAGCTGTTTTTT.

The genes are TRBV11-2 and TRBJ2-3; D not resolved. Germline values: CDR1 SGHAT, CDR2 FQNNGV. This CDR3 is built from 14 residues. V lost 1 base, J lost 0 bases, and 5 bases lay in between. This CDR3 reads CASSLGISTDTQYF. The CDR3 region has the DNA TGTGCCAGCAGCTTAGGAATTAGCACAGATACGCAGTATTTT.

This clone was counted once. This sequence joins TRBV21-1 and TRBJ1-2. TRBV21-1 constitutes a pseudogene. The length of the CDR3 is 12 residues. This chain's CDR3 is CASSKASYGYTF. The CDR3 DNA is TGTGCCAGCAGCAAAGCGTCTTATGGCTACACCTTC.

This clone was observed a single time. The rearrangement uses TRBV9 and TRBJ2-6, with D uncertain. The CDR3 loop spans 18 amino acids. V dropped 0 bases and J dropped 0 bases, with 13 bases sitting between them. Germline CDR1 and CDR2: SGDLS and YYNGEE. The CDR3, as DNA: TGTGCCAGCAGCGTAGTAGGGCAGGCCACCTCTGGGGCCAACGTCCTGACTTTC. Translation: CASSVVGQATSGANVLTF.

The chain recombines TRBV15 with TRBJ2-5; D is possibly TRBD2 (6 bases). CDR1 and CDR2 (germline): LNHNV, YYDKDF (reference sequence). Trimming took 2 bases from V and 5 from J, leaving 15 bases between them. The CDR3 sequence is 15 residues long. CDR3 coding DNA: TGTGCCACCAGCAGATTTAGCGGAGTCAGGGAGACCCAGTACTTC. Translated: CATSRFSGVRETQYF.

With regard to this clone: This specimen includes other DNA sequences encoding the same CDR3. The CDR3 protein is CASSLTGSTDTQYF. CDR3 in DNA: TGCGCCAGCAGCTTGACGGGGAGCACAGATACGCAGTATTTT. This chain joins TRBV5-1 and TRBJ2-3, with a possible D match to TRBD2 (5 bases). The CDR3 totals 14 residues. V was trimmed by 1 base and J by 0 bases, leaving 6 bases between them. Germline V lookup: CDR1 SGHRS, CDR2 YFSETQ.